These T cell receptor beta chains were read from a single sample in a study of blood T cell repertoires in COVID-19. Method: immunoSEQ multiplex PCR; TCRdb's copy keeps in-frame clones and lacks some. The repertoire holds some 150,000 clones, with 80% to 85% as singletons. The sequenced sample was peripheral blood. Source of these receptors: a human donor in a cohort sampled during active COVID-19. CDR3s include the opening cysteine and the closing phenylalanine or tryptophan. A D gene is named only where the DNA matches it firmly. Expanded clones are given a class, and other clones once, few, many or no size at all.

v_call,j_call,d_call,clone_size,cdr3_nt,cdr3_aa
TRBV10-3,TRBJ2-5,.,once,TGTGCCATCAGTGAGTCGAGGGAGACCCAGTACTTC,CAISESRETQYF
TRBV2,TRBJ1-5,.,.,TGTGCCAGCAGGAAAACCGACAAGGGCAATCAGCCCCAGCATTTT,CASRKTDKGNQPQHF
TRBV9,TRBJ2-2,.,.,TGTGCCAGCAGCGCCTCGGGGACCGGGGAGCTGTTTTTT,CASSASGTGELFF
TRBV18,TRBJ2-3,.,.,TGTGCCAGCTCCCCCCCCTCGGCAGGGAACCCAGATACGCAGTATTTT,CASSPPSAGNPDTQYF
TRBV6-1,TRBJ2-1,TRBD2,.,TGTGCCAGCGGTGCACAGGGAGGACTAGCGGGGGGCTACAATGAGCAGTTCTTC,CASGAQGGLAGGYNEQFF
TRBV6-2/TRBV6-3,TRBJ1-2,TRBD1,.,TGTGCCAGCAGTTCCCCGGGACAGCTTTTCTATGGCTACACCTTC,CASSSPGQLFYGYTF
TRBV29-1,TRBJ2-1,TRBD2,.,TGCAGCGTTGAATTGATAGCGGGGGGGCCTTTGAATGAGCAGTTCTTC,CSVELIAGGPLNEQFF
TRBV28,TRBJ2-7,.,.,TGTGCCAGCAGTTTATCAGGGGTCGAGCAGTACTTC,CASSLSGVEQYF
TRBV12-5,TRBJ1-5,.,.,TGTGCTAGTGGTTTGAGTGCTTTGGGGGCACTAAATCAGCCCCAGCATTTT,CASGLSALGALNQPQHF
TRBV7-9,TRBJ1-3,TRBD1,.,TGTGCCAGCAGCGTGGGACAGACGAGCTCTGGAAACACCATATATTTT,CASSVGQTSSGNTIYF
TRBV15,TRBJ2-2,.,once,TGTGCCACCAGCAGTCGAGGGCCACCGAACACCGGGGAGCTGTTTTTT,CATSSRGPPNTGELFF